Listed here are 6 T cell receptor beta chains from one sample, sequenced in a study of cytomegalovirus exposure and HLA in healthy donors. The PCR made use of 60 Vbeta and 13 Jbeta primers. Generated by immunoSEQ multiplex PCR, the TCRdb table keeps only in-frame clones and is missing some. The data hold around 100,000 clones, with about 83% observed a single time. Sequences were obtained from PBMCs. The receptors were gathered from a female donor in good health and CMV-seropositive.

This chain links TRBV6-1 with TRBJ2-1; TRBD2 is a possible D gene (6 bases). The ends were cut back, 0 bases at V and 3 bases at J, with 15 bases in the middle. Looked up from germline, CDR1 is MNHNS and CDR2 is SASEGT. This CDR3 has 17 residues. The CDR3 nucleotides are TGTGCCAGCAGTGAAGCGGTTAGGAGGGCAATCTACAATGAGCAGTTCTTC. Its protein is CASSEAVRRAIYNEQFF.

The chain carries TRBV4-1 and TRBJ2-4; 7 bases map to TRBD2. Per the germline V gene, CDR1 is MGHRA and CDR2 is YSYEKL. Trimming cost V 1 base and J 1 base; bases outside gene matches: 1. The CDR3 is made up of 15 amino acids. The CDR3 sequence: CASSQVRGAKNIQYF. The CDR3 region has the DNA TGCGCCAGCAGCCAAGTGCGGGGGGCCAAAAACATTCAGTACTTC.

The chain couples TRBV27 to TRBJ1-5; D is perhaps TRBD1 (5 bases). CDR3 size: 14 residues. Per germline, CDR1 MNHEY and CDR2 SMNVEV (reference sequence). V shed 6 bases and J shed 2 bases, with 11 bases lying between them. CDR3 sequence: CASSPRGGNQPQHF. Here the CDR3 DNA reads TGTGCCAGCAGCCCCCGGGGGGGCAATCAGCCCCAGCATTTT.

The rearrangement uses TRBV19 and TRBJ1-1; TRBD1 agrees at 8 bases. CDR1 and CDR2 from the germline V gene are LNHDA and SQIVND (reference sequence). The CDR3 covers 16 residues. V gave up 2 bases and J gave up 4 bases; unmatched junction bases: 9. The CDR3 spells CASSIRGQGAATEAFF. CDR3 nucleotide sequence: TGTGCCAGTAGTATAAGGGGCCAGGGGGCGGCCACTGAAGCTTTCTTT.

The chain combines TRBV7-6 with TRBJ2-7; 8 bases align to TRBD1. The CDR3 runs 13 residues. Losses at the gene ends were 5 bases for V and 6 bases for J; bases not matched to a gene: 6. From germline, CDR1 is SGHVS and CDR2 FNYEAQ. The CDR3 bases are TGTGCCAGCAGCGAGAGACAGGGGTTCGAGCAGTACTTC. It is translated as CASSERQGFEQYF.

This rearrangement joins TRBV28 to TRBJ1-1; D might be TRBD1 (5 bases). This CDR3 region has 13 residues. The V end lost 8 bases, the J end lost 6 bases, and 16 bases lay between the germline ends. Per germline, CDR1 MDHEN and CDR2 SYDVKM. This CDR3 reads CASHLGGRAEAFF. CDR3 DNA: TGTGCCAGCCACTTGGGGGGGAGAGCTGAAGCTTTCTTT.